This T cell receptor (beta chain) was found in a study of blood T cell repertoires in COVID-19 (dated by TCRdb to the early 2020s). In terms of the full investigation: The collaborator samples originated in the United States, Italy and Spain and spanned the acute and convalescent phases of COVID-19. The material from the prospective study consisted of cDNA or gDNA derived from T cells, B-cell-depleted T cells, or PBMCs. Subjects who had been exposed to COVID-19, were actively infected with it, or had recovered from it provided the deeply sampled blood TCRbeta repertoires that made up the dataset. A freely available public database, intended as a resource for researchers studying the immune response to SARS-CoV-2, is where the repertoires were released. The samples were drawn from the first 160 participants of the ongoing ImmuneRACE study and from 1,254 subjects provided by 6 global collaborators. Sample metadata almost always included a de-identified subject ID, COVID-19 status, age in years and sex. HLA class I and class II types, where available, came from metadata supplied by the sample provider rather than from assay-based typing. The research as a whole found: The amount of clinical and demographic metadata varied by source and participant and was provided uncurated.

Participants in the prospective study were enrolled through a virtual design, were aged about 18 to 89 years, and lived in roughly 24 United States geographic areas. In the prospective study, cohorts were assigned on the basis of participant-reported clinical history obtained from a screening survey and a study questionnaire. Recovered participants in ImmuneRACE Cohort 3 were defined by two consecutive negative NP/OP PCR tests, clearance by a healthcare professional, or resolution of symptoms. Mobile phlebotomists in the prospective study collected whole blood, serum and a nasopharyngeal or oropharyngeal swab from every participant. Over a roughly two-month period, participants in the prospective study had the option of providing additional blood draws and questionnaires. Blood samples from the prospective study were shipped frozen or at room temperature prior to DNA extraction. For this chain, trimming is 4 bases at the V end and 5 bases at the J end, and the number of junction bases without a gene match is 10. In the germline V gene (reference sequence), CDR1 corresponds to LGHDT and CDR2 to YNNKEL. The cysteine opens and the phenylalanine closes a CDR3 of 17 amino acids. Kept here is only the CDR3 DNA, which spans 51 bases and is read in frame from base 1.

A remark on this clone: No antigen is known for it. Base qualities were left out, and no much larger clone turns up one base away.

TCRbeta CDR3 regions were amplified from genomic DNA by means of the immunoSEQ Assay, a bias-controlled multiplex PCR. Concerning the study's data processing: Nucleated cell counts per sample were estimated from amplification of reference gene primers within the assay. Sequence reads were collapsed and filtered to measure the absolute abundance of every unique TCRbeta CDR3 rearrangement. For each sample, productive Simpson clonality was calculated by taking the square root of Simpson's diversity index across productive rearrangements. This is the immuneACCESS table as TCRdb keeps it, with only in-frame sequences that have V and J called. A part of the clones is gone; compared with another copy, unresolved V genes explain less than half, and the rest is unexplained. The DNA was the basis for D and trimming; V, J and clone size are from that table. In this sample the table shows about 160,000 clones, roughly 84% of which occur a single time. The ten largest account for around 18% of the sample.

The chain couples TRBV3-1 (or the pseudogene TRBV3-2) to TRBJ2-4; 11 nucleotides in the junction match TRBD2. Sequences were obtained from PBMCs or T cells enriched from blood (not recorded which). The receptor was isolated from a man aged 60 to 69 who had recovered from COVID-19. This receptor carries the CDR3 CASSLLRLAGNQNIQYF. The DNA sequence reads TGTGCCAGCAGCCTTCTTCGACTAGCGGGAAACCAAAACATTCAGTACTTC.